The 21 T cell receptor beta chains presented below share a single source sample, sequenced in a study of post-analysis software for immune sequencing data. Broader study findings: With TRBV5-6, TRBV5-1 and TRBV20-1 included, about five TRBV segments were more frequent in patients than in controls.

The antigens these receptors bind are not known. Presence of unique molecular identifiers characterized the TCR beta cDNA libraries. TCRdb used MiXCR to reprocess the PCR reads, holding one entry per CDR3 protein. Of about 540,000 distinct CDR3 sequences listed, around 31% are singletons. Sequencing was done on a sample of blood. The receptors come from a girl aged 2 to 17 with multiple sclerosis.

V usage is TRBV20-1 and J usage is TRBJ2-7; 8 bases match TRBD1. CDR3 length: 12 residues. In germline, CDR1 is DFQATT, CDR2 SNEGSKA (reference sequence). The DNA of the CDR3 is TGCAGCCTTAAGACAGGGGCCCACGAGCAGTACTTC. Translation gives CSLKTGAHEQYF.

This clonotype is a singleton in its sample. The gene calls are TRBV25-1 and TRBJ1-2, with 7 positions matching TRBD1. Germline assignment: CDR1 MGHDK and CDR2 SYGVNS. Trimming cost V 1 base and J 4 bases; bases outside gene matches: 6. The CDR3 length is 15 residues. Written as DNA, the CDR3 is TGTGCCAGCAGTGAATCAGACAGGGACTTCTATGGCTACACCTTC. It is translated as CASSESDRDFYGYTF.

The chain employs TRBV7-8 and TRBJ2-3, with D possibly being TRBD2 (6 bases). The CDR3 length is 17 residues. From germline, CDR1 is SGHVS and CDR2 FQNEAQ. The V end lost 0 bases, the J end lost 2 bases, and 15 bases lay between the germline ends. The CDR3 DNA reads as TGTGCCAGCAGCTTAGCTGTCGGGACTGGGAACACAGATACGCAGTATTTT. Translated: CASSLAVGTGNTDTQYF.

The table lists this clonotype with a few counts. The chain carries TRBV5-1 and TRBJ2-1, with TRBD2 as a possible D gene (7 bases). The ends were cut back, 4 bases at V and 9 bases at J, with 14 bases in the middle. The germline V gene encodes CDR1 SGHRS and CDR2 YFSETQ. This CDR3 is built from 13 residues. This CDR3 is CASSPGGGGEQFF. The CDR3 nucleotides read TGCGCCAGCAGCCCCGGCGGGGGCGGTGAGCAGTTCTTC.

The CDR3 here is CASSSGTGLDRDGYTF. The CDR3 coding sequence is TGTGCCAGCAGCTCCGGGACAGGGCTTGATCGGGATGGCTACACCTTC. The chain employs TRBV11-2 and TRBJ1-2; 9 nucleotides align to TRBD1. This CDR3 comprises 16 residues. Germline CDR1 SGHAT, CDR2 FQNNGV. Trimming took 4 bases from V and 6 from J; bases not matched to a gene: 12.

This clonotype was counted ten times or more. The chain couples TRBV20-1 to TRBJ2-3; D unclear. Germline assignment: CDR1 DFQATT and CDR2 SNEGSKA (reference sequence). This CDR3 is 15 amino acids long. Trimming cost V 6 bases and J 4 bases, with 20 bases left between them. The CDR3 nucleotides read TGCAGTGCCCCCCAAGTGGGTTTTGGCGCAGATACGCAGTATTTT. Its protein is CSAPQVGFGADTQYF.

The chain joins TRBV2 to TRBJ2-3; a possible D gene is TRBD2 (6 bases). V was cut by 7 bases and J by 1 base, with 21 bases left in between. Germline assignment: CDR1 SNHLY and CDR2 FYNNEI. This CDR3 is built from 17 residues. CDR3 amino acids: CASTYTAGPRGTDTQYF. The DNA for the CDR3 is TGTGCCAGCACCTATACAGCGGGCCCACGAGGCACAGATACGCAGTATTTT.

The gene calls are TRBV5-4 and TRBJ2-3; 12 nucleotides agree with TRBD2. The trim removed 2 bases at V and 2 bases at J, leaving 6 bases unmatched. This CDR3 has 17 residues. The germline V gene has CDR1 SGHNT and CDR2 YYREEE (reference sequence). CDR3 in amino acids: CASSLKLAGGNTDTQYF. CDR3 nucleotide sequence: TGTGCCAGCAGCTTAAAACTAGCGGGGGGCAACACAGATACGCAGTATTTT.

This clonotype came up a few times. The chain is built from TRBV3-1 and TRBJ2-3; D perhaps matches TRBD1 (5 bases). This CDR3 region has 15 residues. Germline loops: CDR1 LGHDT, CDR2 YNNKEL (reference sequence). The V end was cut by 3 bases, the J end by 1 base, with 11 bases between. The CDR3 nucleotides read TGTGCCAGCAGCCAGATCAGGGCTGGCACAGATACGCAGTATTTT. The encoded protein is CASSQIRAGTDTQYF.

The chain has TRBV10-3 and TRBJ1-1, with 7 nucleotides matching TRBD1. V gave up 8 bases and J gave up 3 bases; unmatched junction bases: 6. CDR1 and CDR2 (germline): ENHRY, SYGVKD. The CDR3 consists of 13 residues. In DNA form, the CDR3 reads TGTGCCATCCAGGCACAGGGGCACACTGAAGCTTTCTTT. The encoded protein is CAIQAQGHTEAFF.

The J gene is TRBJ2-1, the V gene TRBV7-3; TRBD2 matches at 8 bases. The CDR3 is 18 amino acids. Germline CDR1 SGHTA, CDR2 FQGTGA. Trimming cost V 1 base and J 7 bases; bases outside gene matches: 15. The CDR3 DNA sequence: TGTGCCAGCAGCTTAAGGCGGTCGGGGGGGATGGTTGGGAATGAGCAGTTCTTC. This translates into CASSLRRSGGMVGNEQFF.

This clonotype was recorded a few times. The rearrangement links TRBV20-1 to TRBJ2-7; perhaps TRBD1 as D (6 bases). CDR1 is DFQATT, CDR2 SNEGSKA, per germline (reference sequence). V lost 5 bases and J 0 bases, leaving 20 bases between the germline ends. CDR3 length: 16 residues. The chain's CDR3 is CSARSPRGSSSYEQYF. CDR3 nucleotides: TGCAGTGCTCGCTCCCCGAGGGGGTCGTCCTCCTACGAGCAGTACTTC.

This chain uses TRBV3-1 with TRBJ2-3; D could derive from TRBD1 or TRBD2 (5 bases each). V was cut by 3 bases and J by 1 base, with 20 bases left in between. In germline, CDR1 is LGHDT, CDR2 YNNKEL (reference sequence). CDR3 length: 18 residues. The CDR3 bases are TGTGCCAGCAGCCATGAGGAGCCTACCGGGGCCGGCACAGATACGCAGTATTTT. Translated, it gives CASSHEEPTGAGTDTQYF.

The chain combines TRBV4-1 with TRBJ2-7; TRBD1 agrees at 7 bases. In germline, CDR1 is MGHRA, CDR2 YSYEKL. This CDR3 comprises 16 residues. V trimming: 1 base; J trimming: 2 bases; junction bases outside the gene matches: 8. CDR3 in DNA: TGCGCCAGCAGCCAAGTCGAGGGGGCCTACCCCTACGAGCAGTACTTC. Amino acid sequence: CASSQVEGAYPYEQYF.

This clonotype was counted a few times. The genes are TRBV20-1 and TRBJ2-6, with 7 bases aligning to TRBD1. V was pared by 5 bases and J by 2 bases, with 3 bases of the junction left unmatched. The germline gives CDR1 DFQATT, CDR2 SNEGSKA (reference sequence). This CDR3 region has 14 residues. Here the CDR3 DNA reads TGCAGTGCTCAAGGGGGCACTGGGGCCAACGTCCTGACTTTC. Translation: CSAQGGTGANVLTF.

The rearrangement uses TRBV6-5 and TRBJ1-1, with 11 bases that match TRBD1. Losses at the gene ends were 6 bases for V and 5 bases for J; bases not matched to a gene: 8. Germline V CDR1 and CDR2: MNHEY, SVGAGI. This CDR3 is built from 15 residues. CDR3 amino acids: CASRRTGGGETEAFF. The CDR3 region has the DNA TGTGCCAGCAGAAGGACAGGGGGCGGTGAGACTGAAGCTTTCTTT.

The rearrangement joins TRBV12-3 or TRBV12-4 to TRBJ1-2; 7 positions agree with TRBD1. The CDR3 runs 15 residues. The V gene end was trimmed by 5 bases and the J gene end by 4 bases; junction bases not matched to a gene: 10. As DNA, the CDR3 is TGTGCCAGCAGTCCCCGACAGGGAAGCCTCTATGGCTACACCTTC. This translates into CASSPRQGSLYGYTF.

The gene calls are TRBV5-1 and TRBJ2-7, with D possibly being TRBD2 (7 bases). The CDR3 has 18 amino acids. The V gene's germline CDR1 is SGHRS and CDR2 YFSETQ. The V gene lost 0 bases and the J gene lost 0 bases, with 19 bases spanning the gap. The CDR3 region is CASSLAPSGGQFSYEQYF. CDR3 coding DNA: TGCGCCAGCAGCTTGGCCCCCTCCGGGGGGCAGTTCTCCTACGAGCAGTACTTC. The full variable domain, rest sourced from reference TRBV5-1 and TRBJ2-7, is KAGVTQTPRYLIKTRGQQVTLSCSPISGHRSVSWYQQTPGQGLQFLFEYFSETQRNKGNFPGRFSGRQFSNSRSEMNVSTLELGDSALYLCASSLAPSGGQFSYEQYFGPGTRLTVT.

About this clonotype itself: A junction end diverges from the germline sequence, so it may reflect a read error. V usage is TRBV4-1 and J usage is TRBJ2-5; no definite D call. Germline assignment: CDR1 MGHRA and CDR2 YSYEKL. The CDR3 covers 12 residues. As DNA, the CDR3 is TGCGCCAGCAGCGAAGACCGGCGGACCCAGTACTTC. Its translation: CASSEDRRTQYF.

The chain recombines TRBV6-5 with TRBJ1-2; 8 positions agree with TRBD1. This CDR3 is 14 amino acids long. CDR1 MNHEY and CDR2 SVGAGI come from the germline V gene. Trimming cost V 7 bases and J 2 bases; bases outside gene matches: 6. For the CDR3, the DNA is TGTGCCAGCAACCCCAGGGGGCAGAACTATGGCTACACCTTC. Residues: CASNPRGQNYGYTF.

V is TRBV3-1 and J is TRBJ2-1; 7 bases map to TRBD1. There are 17 residues in the CDR3. CDR1 and CDR2 (germline): LGHDT, YNNKEL (reference sequence). Trimming at V came to 5 bases and at J to 9 bases, leaving 19 bases not matched to a gene. CDR3: CASSARDSSVPTREQFF. The CDR3 DNA reads TGTGCCAGCAGCGCTCGGGACAGCTCAGTACCTACGCGTGAGCAGTTCTTC.